The TCR beta chain under discussion was sequenced for a study of blood T cell repertoires in COVID-19. On the study more broadly: COVID-19 samples, acute and convalescent, were from the United States, Italy and Spain. PBMCs, B-cell-depleted T cells, or T cells provided the cDNA or gDNA that made up the material.

Clones were sequenced by immunoSEQ multiplex PCR, and TCRdb holds only the in-frame ones, with some missing. The table lists around 240,000 clones, roughly 80% of them singletons. The CDR3 runs to 19 residues. V was cut by 4 bases and J by 0 bases, with 23 bases left in between. Germline V CDR1 and CDR2: SGHRS, YFSETQ. The receptor was isolated from a woman in her forties or fifties with acute or convalescent COVID-19. The sample taken for sequencing was peripheral blood. The chain combines TRBV5-1 with TRBJ2-1; possible D gene TRBD2, 6 bases. The DNA for the CDR3 is TGCGCCAGCAGCCGGAGGGGTGACCGGGACCGAGGCTCCTACAATGAGCAGTTCTTC. Translating gives CASSRRGDRDRGSYNEQFF.